This T cell receptor beta chain was sequenced during a study of T cell responses to AZD1222 COVID-19 vaccine. Pooled samples include second doses given at about 4 or 12 weeks. Germline CDR1 is LGHDT and CDR2 is YNNKEL (reference sequence). The CDR3 is 14 amino acids. Trimming shortened V by 1 base and J by 6 bases, and 9 bases separated the two germline ends. Sequencing was performed with immunoSEQ multiplex PCR; in TCRdb, only in-frame clones are kept and a portion is missing. The data contain about 82,000 clones, 90% to 95% of them seen just once; the ten biggest clones take up 3.1%. This clone was seen once. As yet, its antigen is unknown. Study-level points and caveats: Spike-wide coverage was observed for vaccine-associated CD4 TCRs, with dominant responses at 160-218 and 743-854.

The sequencing here drew on peripheral blood, taken 28 days after the second AZD1222 dose. This sequence was found in an adult who received the AZD1222 COVID-19 vaccine. J is TRBJ2-2 and V is TRBV3-1 (or the pseudogene TRBV3-2); possibly TRBD2 for D (5 bases). Here the CDR3 DNA reads TGTGCCAGCAGCCAAGGGAGGCAGGCCGGGGAGCTGTTTTTT. It yields the protein CASSQGRQAGELFF.